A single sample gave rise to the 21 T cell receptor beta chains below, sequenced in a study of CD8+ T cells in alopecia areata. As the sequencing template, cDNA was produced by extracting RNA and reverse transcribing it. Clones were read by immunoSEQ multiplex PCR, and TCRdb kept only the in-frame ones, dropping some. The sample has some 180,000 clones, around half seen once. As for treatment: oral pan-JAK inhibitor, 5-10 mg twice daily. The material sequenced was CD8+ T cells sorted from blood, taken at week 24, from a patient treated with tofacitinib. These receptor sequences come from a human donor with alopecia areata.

CDR3 in amino acids: CASRSTASSYNEQFF. The CDR3 DNA is TGTGCCAGCAGATCTACCGCGAGCTCCTACAATGAGCAGTTCTTC. The chain carries TRBV5-6 and TRBJ2-1; D is ambiguous. CDR1 and CDR2 from the germline V gene are SGHDT and YYEEEE. CDR3 length equals 15 residues. V dropped 5 bases and J dropped 0 bases, with 12 bases sitting between them.

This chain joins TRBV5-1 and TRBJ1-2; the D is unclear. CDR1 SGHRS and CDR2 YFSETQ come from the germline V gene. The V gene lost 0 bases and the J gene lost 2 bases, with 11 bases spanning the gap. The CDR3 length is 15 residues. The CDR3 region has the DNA TGCGCCAGCAGCTTGGCCGAGCGGACGAACTATGGCTACACCTTC. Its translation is CASSLAERTNYGYTF.

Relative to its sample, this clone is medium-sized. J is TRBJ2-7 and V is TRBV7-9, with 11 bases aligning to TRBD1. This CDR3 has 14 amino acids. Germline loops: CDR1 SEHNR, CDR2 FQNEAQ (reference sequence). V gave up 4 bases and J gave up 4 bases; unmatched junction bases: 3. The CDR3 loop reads CASSSGQGAYEQYF. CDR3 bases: TGTGCCAGCAGCTCCGGACAGGGGGCTTACGAGCAGTACTTC.

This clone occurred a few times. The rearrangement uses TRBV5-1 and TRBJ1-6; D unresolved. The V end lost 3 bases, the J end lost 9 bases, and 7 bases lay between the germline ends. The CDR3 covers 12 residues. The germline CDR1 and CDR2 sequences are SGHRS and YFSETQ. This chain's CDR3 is CASSSSGSPLHF. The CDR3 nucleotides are TGCGCCAGCAGCTCGTCGGGTTCACCCCTCCACTTT.

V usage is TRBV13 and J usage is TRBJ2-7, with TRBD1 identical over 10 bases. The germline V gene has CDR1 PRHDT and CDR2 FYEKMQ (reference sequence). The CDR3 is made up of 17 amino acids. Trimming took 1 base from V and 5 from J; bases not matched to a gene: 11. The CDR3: CASSLAEPGQGWNEQYF. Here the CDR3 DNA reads TGTGCCAGCAGCTTAGCCGAGCCGGGACAGGGGTGGAACGAGCAGTACTTC.

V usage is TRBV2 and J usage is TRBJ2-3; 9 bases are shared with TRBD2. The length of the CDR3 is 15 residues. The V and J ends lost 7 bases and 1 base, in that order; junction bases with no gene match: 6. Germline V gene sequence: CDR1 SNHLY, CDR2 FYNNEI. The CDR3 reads CASTFASGGTDTQYF. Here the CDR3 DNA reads TGTGCCAGCACTTTCGCTAGCGGGGGCACAGATACGCAGTATTTT.

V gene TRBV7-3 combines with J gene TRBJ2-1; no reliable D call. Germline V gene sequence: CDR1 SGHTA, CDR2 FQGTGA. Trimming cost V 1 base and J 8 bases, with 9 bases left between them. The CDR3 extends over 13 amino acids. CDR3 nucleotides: TGTGCCAGCAGCTTAAGCCCGGCGGATGAGCAGTTCTTC. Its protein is CASSLSPADEQFF.

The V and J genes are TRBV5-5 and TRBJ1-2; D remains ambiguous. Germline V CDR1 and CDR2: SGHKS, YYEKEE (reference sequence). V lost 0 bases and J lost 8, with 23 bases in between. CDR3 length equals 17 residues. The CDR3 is CASSLDGEPRLTEGYTF. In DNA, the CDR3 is TGTGCCAGCAGCTTGGACGGTGAACCCAGACTCACGGAGGGCTACACCTTC. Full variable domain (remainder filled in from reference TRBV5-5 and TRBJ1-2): DAGVTQSPTHLIKTRGQQVTLRCSPISGHKSVSWYQQVLGQGPQFIFQYYEKEERGRGNFPDRFSARQFPNYSSELNVNALLLGDSALYLCASSLDGEPRLTEGYTFGSGTRLTVV.

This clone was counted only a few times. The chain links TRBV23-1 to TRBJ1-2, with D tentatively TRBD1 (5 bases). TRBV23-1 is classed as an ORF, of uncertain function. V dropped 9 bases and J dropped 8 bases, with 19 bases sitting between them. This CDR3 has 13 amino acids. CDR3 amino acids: CASLRAGSCGYTF. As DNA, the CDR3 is TGCGCCAGTCTCCGGGCAGGGTCGTGCGGCTACACCTTC.

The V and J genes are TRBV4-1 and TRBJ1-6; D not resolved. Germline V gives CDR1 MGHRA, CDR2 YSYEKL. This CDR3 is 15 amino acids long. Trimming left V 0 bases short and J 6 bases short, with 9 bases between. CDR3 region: CASSQDLGFNSPLHF. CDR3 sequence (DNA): TGCGCCAGCAGCCAAGATTTAGGTTTTAATTCACCCCTCCACTTT.

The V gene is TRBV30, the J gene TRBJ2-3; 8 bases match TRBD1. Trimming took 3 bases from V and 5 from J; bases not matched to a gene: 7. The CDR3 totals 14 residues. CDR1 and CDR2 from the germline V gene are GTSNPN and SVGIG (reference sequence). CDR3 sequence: CAWSYRGMGDTQYF. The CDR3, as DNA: TGTGCCTGGAGCTACAGGGGGATGGGAGATACGCAGTATTTT.

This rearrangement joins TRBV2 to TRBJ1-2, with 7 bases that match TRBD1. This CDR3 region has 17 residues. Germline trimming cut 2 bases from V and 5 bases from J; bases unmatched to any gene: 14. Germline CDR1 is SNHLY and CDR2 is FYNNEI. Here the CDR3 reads CASSEQIVGEGAYGYTF. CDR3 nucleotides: TGTGCCAGCAGTGAACAGATCGTCGGGGAGGGGGCGTATGGCTACACCTTC.

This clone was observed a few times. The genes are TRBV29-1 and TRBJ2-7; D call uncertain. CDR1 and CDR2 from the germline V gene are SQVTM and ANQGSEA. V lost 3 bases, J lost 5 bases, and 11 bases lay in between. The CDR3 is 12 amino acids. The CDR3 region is CSVDDPRDEQYF. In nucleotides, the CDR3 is TGCAGCGTTGATGACCCAAGGGACGAGCAGTACTTC.

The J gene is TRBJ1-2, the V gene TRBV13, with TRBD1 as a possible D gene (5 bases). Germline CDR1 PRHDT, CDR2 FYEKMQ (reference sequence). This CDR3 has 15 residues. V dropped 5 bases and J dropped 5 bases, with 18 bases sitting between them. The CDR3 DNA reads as TGTGCCAGCAGCCCCTTTCGGGGGGAGGCGTATGGCTACACCTTC. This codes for CASSPFRGEAYGYTF.

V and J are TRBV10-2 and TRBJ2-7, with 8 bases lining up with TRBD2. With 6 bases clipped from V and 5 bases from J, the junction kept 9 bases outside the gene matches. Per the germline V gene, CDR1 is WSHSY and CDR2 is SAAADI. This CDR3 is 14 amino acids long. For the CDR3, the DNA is TGCGCCAGCAGAGGAGCCGGGGGGGGCCACGAGCAGTACTTC. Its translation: CASRGAGGGHEQYF.

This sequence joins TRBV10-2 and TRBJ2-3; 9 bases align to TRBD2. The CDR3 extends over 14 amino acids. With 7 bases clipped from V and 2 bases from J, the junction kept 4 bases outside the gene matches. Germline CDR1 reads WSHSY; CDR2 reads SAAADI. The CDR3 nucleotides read TGCGCCAGCAATGCGGGGGGGGCCACAGATACGCAGTATTTT. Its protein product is CASNAGGATDTQYF.

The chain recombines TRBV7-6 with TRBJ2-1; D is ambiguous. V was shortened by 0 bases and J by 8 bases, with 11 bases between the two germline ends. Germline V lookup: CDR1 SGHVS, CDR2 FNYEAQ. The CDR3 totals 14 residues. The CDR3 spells CASSLAPGYYEQFF. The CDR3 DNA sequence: TGTGCCAGCAGCTTAGCGCCCGGGTATTATGAGCAGTTCTTC.

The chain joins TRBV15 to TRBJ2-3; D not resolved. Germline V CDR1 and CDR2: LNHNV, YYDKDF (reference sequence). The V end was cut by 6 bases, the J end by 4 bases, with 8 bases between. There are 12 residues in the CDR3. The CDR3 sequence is CATRSNADTQYF. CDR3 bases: TGTGCCACCAGATCTAATGCAGATACGCAGTATTTT.

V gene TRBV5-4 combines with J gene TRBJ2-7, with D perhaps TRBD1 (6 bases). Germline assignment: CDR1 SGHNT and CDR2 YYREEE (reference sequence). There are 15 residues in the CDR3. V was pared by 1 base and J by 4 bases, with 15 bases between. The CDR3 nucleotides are TGTGCCAGCAGCTTGAGGTCAGGGGCCACTTACGAGCAGTACTTC. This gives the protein CASSLRSGATYEQYF.

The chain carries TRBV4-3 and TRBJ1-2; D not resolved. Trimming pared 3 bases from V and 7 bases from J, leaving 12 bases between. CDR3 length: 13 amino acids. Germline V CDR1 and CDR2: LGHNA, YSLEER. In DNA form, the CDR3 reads TGCGCCAGCAGCCATACGACATCGGGTGGCTACACCTTC. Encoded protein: CASSHTTSGGYTF.

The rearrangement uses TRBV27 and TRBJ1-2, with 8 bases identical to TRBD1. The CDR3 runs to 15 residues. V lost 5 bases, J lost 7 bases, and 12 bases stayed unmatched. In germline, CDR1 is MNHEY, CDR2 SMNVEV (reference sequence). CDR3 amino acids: CASSPSRTGFRGYTF. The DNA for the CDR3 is TGTGCCAGCAGTCCCTCTCGGACAGGGTTTCGTGGCTACACCTTC.